These T cell receptor beta chains were read from a single sample in a study of yellow fever vaccine responses in identical twins. TCRdb processed the RT-PCR reads anew with MiXCR; each CDR3 protein has one entry. The top ten clones hold 0.67% of a sample with about 14,000 distinct CDR3 sequences, approximately 88% of them seen once. The source was T cells from blood (PBMCs), unsorted or a sorted subset (not recorded which), collected before or after yellow fever vaccination (not recorded which). Source of these receptors: a woman younger than 30 who received the yellow fever vaccine. The conserved cysteine and the conserved F or W are not part of the CDR3 here. Fields, in order: V gene, J gene, CDR3 protein.

V gene: TRBV20-1
J gene: TRBJ2-7
CDR3 protein: SARQSWSLDEQY

V gene: TRBV3-1
J gene: TRBJ2-1
CDR3 protein: ASSQNRGNEQF

V gene: TRBV29-1
J gene: TRBJ1-1
CDR3 protein: SVVWARTEAF

V gene: TRBV29-1
J gene: TRBJ2-5
CDR3 protein: STILAGETQY

V gene: TRBV7-8
J gene: TRBJ2-5
CDR3 protein: ASSLASGRVETQY

V gene: TRBV18
J gene: TRBJ2-1
CDR3 protein: ASSPSQLDNEQF

V gene: TRBV9
J gene: TRBJ1-2
CDR3 protein: ASSVGAGLTNYGYT

V gene: TRBV20-1
J gene: TRBJ1-6
CDR3 protein: SAHRTYNSPLH

V gene: TRBV30
J gene: TRBJ1-1
CDR3 protein: AWSASRVNTEAF

V gene: TRBV6-1
J gene: TRBJ2-2
CDR3 protein: ASRTGRGKGGELF